Following are 30 T cell receptor beta chains from one sample sequenced in a study of blood T cells in healthy people across ages. Then a second PCR, running about 7 to 11 cycles, was carried out with a sample-barcoded 5' primer and a J-beta primer mix. From the 5' RACE reads, TCRdb called clonotypes with MiXCR, one entry per CDR3 protein. The sample holds over 600,000 distinct CDR3 sequences, 45% to 70% seen once. Sequencing input: blood. These receptors all stem from a middle-aged man in good health.

The chain carries TRBV15 and TRBJ2-5; 8 bases are shared with TRBD2. After removal of 3 bases from V and 11 bases from J, the junction contained 23 bases not matched to a gene. The germline V gene encodes CDR1 LNHNV and CDR2 YYDKDF (reference sequence). This CDR3 has 18 amino acids. Here the CDR3 DNA reads TGTGCCACCAGCAGCAGAGCGGGGGTGGGTATAGCCTACAATGAGCAGTACTTC. The encoded protein is CATSSRAGVGIAYNEQYF. Drawing the rest from reference TRBV15 and TRBJ2-5, the complete variable domain is DAMVIQNPRYQVTQFGKPVTLSCSQTLNHNVMYWYQQKSSQAPKLLFHYYDKDFNNEADTPDNFQSRRPNTSFCFLDIRSPGLGDTAMYLCATSSRAGVGIAYNEQYFGPGTRLLVL.

This chain connects TRBV5-1 to TRBJ2-7; perhaps TRBD1 as D (6 bases). Trimming pared 0 bases from V and 6 bases from J, leaving 22 bases between. The CDR3 totals 17 residues. Germline V gene data show CDR1 as SGHRS and CDR2 as YFSETQ. The CDR3 is CASSLGSFGTRGIEQYF. Written as DNA, the CDR3 is TGCGCCAGCAGCTTGGGGTCCTTCGGGACAAGGGGTATCGAGCAGTACTTC.

This clonotype has ten or more counts. The chain links TRBV5-8 to TRBJ2-6; 7 bases fit TRBD1. J gave up 0 bases and V 4 bases, and 4 bases lay outside the gene matches. The CDR3 has 16 amino acids. CDR1 is SGHTS, CDR2 YDEGEE, per germline. The CDR3, as DNA: TGTGCCAGCAGCCCGGGACAGTTCTCTGGGGCCAACGTCCTGACTTTC. It is translated as CASSPGQFSGANVLTF.

The genes are TRBV20-1 and TRBJ1-5, with D tentatively TRBD1 (5 bases). CDR3 length: 13 residues. Looked up from germline, CDR1 is DFQATT and CDR2 is SNEGSKA (reference sequence). The ends were cut back, 1 base at V and 9 bases at J, with 13 bases in the middle. CDR3 sequence: CSARAPVGAPQHF. DNA of the CDR3: TGCAGTGCTAGAGCACCGGTTGGGGCGCCCCAGCATTTT.

The sample holds a few counts of this clonotype. The CDR3, as DNA: TGTGCCAGCAGCCAACCCCCGGTAGGACTAGCGGGGGTCACAGATACGCAGTATTTT. It yields the protein CASSQPPVGLAGVTDTQYF. The genes are TRBV4-2 and TRBJ2-3, with TRBD2 matching over 13 bases. Germline-derived CDR1 and CDR2 are LGHNA and YNFKEQ. Germline trimming cut 2 bases from V and 2 bases from J; bases unmatched to any gene: 10. The CDR3 loop spans 19 amino acids.

The chain recombines TRBV25-1 with TRBJ2-4; 7 positions agree with TRBD2. CDR1 and CDR2 (germline): MGHDK, SYGVNS. The CDR3 is made up of 13 amino acids. The V and J ends lost 4 bases and 14 bases, in that order; junction bases with no gene match: 11. The CDR3 reads CASSGEAGLREYF. The DNA of the CDR3 is TGTGCCAGCAGTGGAGAAGCGGGACTCCGAGAGTACTTC. The whole variable domain, remainder taken from reference TRBV25-1 and TRBJ2-4, is EADIYQTPRYLVIGTGKKITLECSQTMGHDKMYWYQQDPGMELHLIHYSYGVNSTEKGDLSSESTVSRIRTEHFPLTLESARPSHTSQYLCASSGEAGLREYFGAGTRLSVL.

The chain carries TRBV12-3 or TRBV12-4 and TRBJ1-1, with unresolved D. The CDR3 extends over 14 amino acids. Trimming took off 5 bases at V and 5 bases at J, with 15 bases between the two ends. CDR3 sequence (DNA): TGTGCCAGCAGTCCCTCCACAGTTAGGACTGAAGCTTTCTTT. Its protein product is CASSPSTVRTEAFF.

V is TRBV7-2 and J is TRBJ1-5; 8 nucleotides align to TRBD1. Germline-derived CDR1 and CDR2 are SGHTA and FQGNSA. Losses at the gene ends were 5 bases for V and 3 bases for J; bases not matched to a gene: 21. This CDR3 region has 20 residues. CDR3 region: CASSPNPGGTLRQINQPQHF. The CDR3 nucleotides read TGTGCCAGCAGCCCGAACCCAGGGGGCACTTTAAGACAAATCAATCAGCCCCAGCATTTT.

The gene calls are TRBV7-2 and TRBJ2-5; D is tentatively TRBD1 or TRBD2 (5 bases each). Gene TRBJ2-7 matches the end of the DNA better, so the J call may be wrong. This CDR3 region has 14 residues. Germline CDR1 SGHTA, CDR2 FQGNSA. The CDR3 DNA reads TGTGCCAGCAGCGCATGGGACCGTCGCTTCGAGCAGTACTTC. Translating gives CASSAWDRRFEQYF.

The chain couples TRBV12-3 or TRBV12-4 to TRBJ2-5, with TRBD1 as a possible D gene (5 bases). The end of the DNA is better explained by TRBJ2-7, so the J call may be wrong. The CDR3 runs to 15 residues. This CDR3 reads CASSSWSGAAYEQYF. DNA for the CDR3: TGTGCCAGCAGTTCCTGGTCTGGGGCCGCCTACGAGCAGTACTTC.

The J gene is TRBJ1-5, the V gene TRBV2; 9 bases match TRBD1. Germline-derived CDR1 and CDR2 are SNHLY and FYNNEI. V was pared by 9 bases and J by 1 base, with 7 bases of the junction left unmatched. This CDR3 has 15 amino acids. CDR3 DNA sequence: TGTGCCAGTGGAGGACAGGGGAGGAGCAATCAGCCCCAGCATTTT. Amino acid sequence: CASGGQGRSNQPQHF.

The chain employs TRBV11-3 and TRBJ1-2, with 9 positions matching TRBD1. CDR3 length equals 14 residues. The J segment lost 6 bases and the V segment lost 4 bases, leaving 6 bases of the junction unmatched. From germline, CDR1 is SGHNT and CDR2 YENEEA. Here the CDR3 reads CASSSARTGDGYTF. The DNA of the CDR3 is TGTGCCAGCAGCTCGGCCAGGACAGGGGATGGCTACACCTTC. The variable domain in full, completed from reference TRBV11-3 and TRBJ1-2, reads EAGVVQSPRYKIIEKKQPVAFWCNPISGHNTLYWYLQNLGQGPELLIRYENEEAVDDSQLPKDRFSAERLKGVDSTLKIQPAELGDSAVYLCASSSARTGDGYTFGSGTRLTVV.

In this sample, this clonotype turned up a few times. This chain joins TRBV11-2 and TRBJ1-4; tentative D call: TRBD1 (5 bases). CDR3 length equals 13 residues. Germline V lookup: CDR1 SGHAT, CDR2 FQNNGV. Trimming left V 3 bases short and J 8 bases short, with 10 bases between. The CDR3 protein is CASSFGGEEKLFF. CDR3 DNA: TGTGCCAGCAGCTTTGGGGGGGAGGAAAAACTGTTTTTT.

This clonotype was picked up a small number of times. The chain carries TRBV9 and TRBJ2-3; the D gene is possibly TRBD1 (5 bases). V lost 0 bases to trimming and J lost 4 bases, with 6 bases between them. The CDR3 length is 13 residues. CDR1 and CDR2 from the germline V gene are SGDLS and YYNGEE. The DNA for the CDR3 is TGTGCCAGCAGCGTAGGGGGCCCAGATACGCAGTATTTT. Its protein is CASSVGGPDTQYF. Full variable domain (outside the CDR3, taken from reference TRBV9 and TRBJ2-3): DSGVTQTPKHLITATGQRVTLRCSPRSGDLSVYWYQQSLDQGLQFLIQYYNGEERAKGNILERFSAQQFPDLHSELNLSSLELGDSALYFCASSVGGPDTQYFGPGTRLTVL.

The chain recombines TRBV2 with TRBJ2-7; TRBD2 might be the D (6 bases). This CDR3 has 13 amino acids. V shed 2 bases and J shed 6 bases, with 11 bases lying between them. CDR1 and CDR2 from the germline V gene are SNHLY and FYNNEI. CDR3 residues: CASSERRVGEQYV. The CDR3 nucleotides read TGTGCCAGCAGTGAAAGGAGGGTTGGCGAGCAGTACGTC.

The gene calls are TRBV2 and TRBJ2-1; D gene uncertain. V was trimmed by 6 bases and J by 15 bases, leaving 12 bases between them. The CDR3 spans 10 residues. The V gene's germline CDR1 is SNHLY and CDR2 FYNNEI. The CDR3 DNA is TGTGCCAGCAGGGTAGAGGCCTGGTTCTTC. It translates to CASRVEAWFF.

The V gene is TRBV9, the J gene TRBJ2-1; D unclear. Trimming shortened V by 4 bases and J by 0 bases, and 14 bases separated the two germline ends. CDR3 length equals 16 residues. Germline V gene sequence: CDR1 SGDLS, CDR2 YYNGEE. This chain's CDR3 is CASSQGYLSSYNEQFF. The CDR3 DNA sequence: TGTGCCAGCAGCCAAGGGTACCTATCCTCCTACAATGAGCAGTTCTTC.

The V and J genes are TRBV27 and TRBJ2-3; either TRBD1 or TRBD2 may fit D (5 bases each). The ends were cut back, 5 bases at V and 4 bases at J, with 22 bases in the middle. Germline V gives CDR1 MNHEY, CDR2 SMNVEV (reference sequence). The CDR3 contains 17 residues. The CDR3: CASSLSVPGLVSDTQYF. CDR3 coding DNA: TGTGCCAGCAGTCTAAGTGTTCCGGGGCTAGTCTCAGATACGCAGTATTTT.

This clonotype turned up a few times. V is TRBV27 and J is TRBJ1-2, with D possibly TRBD1 on 5 matching bases. Looked up from germline, CDR1 is MNHEY and CDR2 is SMNVEV (reference sequence). V was shortened by 6 bases and J by 4 bases, with 18 bases between the two germline ends. The CDR3 has 15 amino acids. CDR3 nucleotides: TGTGCCAGCAGGCCAACAGGTCTGGTAATCTATGGCTACACCTTC. This gives the protein CASRPTGLVIYGYTF.

This clonotype has only a few counts. The rearrangement links TRBV27 to TRBJ1-5, with unresolved D. Per the germline V gene, CDR1 is MNHEY and CDR2 is SMNVEV (reference sequence). CDR3 length equals 14 residues. V lost 4 bases and J 4 bases, leaving 11 bases between the germline ends. The CDR3 sequence: CASSSPISNQPQHF. CDR3 DNA: TGTGCCAGCAGTTCGCCCATTTCTAATCAGCCCCAGCATTTT.

The rearrangement links TRBV4-3 to TRBJ2-5; 8 positions match TRBD1. The J call may be mistaken, given a closer DNA end match to TRBJ2-7. This CDR3 is 12 amino acids long. Germline loops: CDR1 LGHNA, CDR2 YSLEER. CDR3 in amino acids: CASRPGGGEQYF. As DNA, the CDR3 is TGCGCCAGCAGGCCAGGGGGCGGCGAGCAGTACTTC.

This clonotype showed up just a few times. This sequence joins TRBV7-9 and TRBJ2-3; D is ambiguous. The V end lost 0 bases, the J end lost 5 bases, and 9 bases lay between the germline ends. CDR3 length: 14 residues. Germline CDR1 SEHNR, CDR2 FQNEAQ (reference sequence). The CDR3 spells CASSLAAAEDTQYF. CDR3 DNA sequence: TGTGCCAGCAGCTTAGCGGCAGCAGAAGATACGCAGTATTTT. Using reference TRBV7-9 and TRBJ2-3 for the parts outside the CDR3, the full variable domain is DTGVSQNPRHKITKRGQNVTFRCDPISEHNRLYWYRQTLGQGPEFLTYFQNEAQLEKSRLLSDRFSAERPKGSFSTLEIQRTEQGDSAMYLCASSLAAAEDTQYFGPGTRLTVL.

CDR3: CASGSGASTSYEQYF. In DNA, the CDR3 is TGTGCCAGCGGTTCCGGGGCTTCTACTTCCTACGAGCAGTACTTC. V usage is TRBV6-5 and J usage is TRBJ2-7; D possibly matches TRBD1 or TRBD2 (5 bases each). The V gene's germline CDR1 is MNHEY and CDR2 SVGAGI. The CDR3 loop spans 15 amino acids. Between the trimmed V and J ends, which lost 8 bases and 1 base, there was a span of 18 bases.

On this clonotype itself: A junction end diverges from the germline sequence, so it may reflect a read error. The J gene is TRBJ1-2, the V gene TRBV7-9, with unresolved D. The length of the CDR3 is 14 residues. Germline V CDR1 and CDR2: SEHNR, FQNEAQ (reference sequence). The chain's CDR3 is CASSLDAGPYDYTF. The DNA for the CDR3 is TGTGCCAGCAGCTTAGACGCGGGCCCCTATGACTACACCTTC.

The gene calls are TRBV9 and TRBJ2-4; D is unresolved. Germline CDR1 is SGDLS and CDR2 is YYNGEE. This CDR3 has 20 residues. Deletions cut 2 bases from V and 1 base from J, with 25 bases between. In nucleotides, the CDR3 is TGTGCCAGCAGCGTCAGGTTCTTACTTGACGGTGGTTTGGCCAAAAACATTCAGTACTTC. Translating gives CASSVRFLLDGGLAKNIQYF.

This clonotype was observed at least ten times. The chain uses TRBV29-1 and TRBJ2-3; 14 bases align to TRBD2. From germline, CDR1 is SQVTM and CDR2 ANQGSEA. This CDR3 contains 16 residues. V gave up 6 bases and J gave up 5 bases; unmatched junction bases: 10. For the CDR3, the DNA is TGCAGCGTCGCACTGGGACTAGCGGGAGTACGAGATACGCAGTATTTT. Translation: CSVALGLAGVRDTQYF.

The chain employs TRBV28 and TRBJ2-5, with D tentatively TRBD2 (5 bases). Trimming pared 6 bases from V and 5 bases from J, leaving 16 bases between. CDR1 is MDHEN, CDR2 SYDVKM, per germline. The CDR3 runs 14 residues. The CDR3 is CASRLPGLRETQYF. The CDR3 DNA reads as TGTGCCAGCAGGCTGCCGGGGTTGAGGGAGACCCAGTACTTC. The entire variable domain, with the rest obtained from reference TRBV28 and TRBJ2-5, is as follows: DVKVTQSSRYLVKRTGEKVFLECVQDMDHENMFWYRQDPGLGLRLIYFSYDVKMKEKGDIPEGYSVSREKKERFSLILESASTNQTSMYLCASRLPGLRETQYFGPGTRLLVL.

The V gene is TRBV21-1, the J gene TRBJ2-4; the DNA was not compared with TRBD1, the D call given in the table. The tail of the sequence fits TRBJ2-7 better, so the J call may be wrong. TRBV21-1 is assigned pseudogene status. The CDR3 contains 13 residues. CDR3 region: CASSNRSPYEQYF. CDR3 nucleotides: TGTGCCAGCAGCAACCGCAGCCCCTACGAGCAGTACTTC.

At least ten counts were recorded for this clonotype. This chain connects TRBV12-3 or TRBV12-4 to TRBJ2-3; 10 bases match TRBD2. The J segment lost 4 bases and the V segment lost 6 bases, leaving 13 bases of the junction unmatched. The CDR3 loop spans 17 amino acids. CDR3 residues: CASSHTSGVERADTQYF. In DNA, the CDR3 is TGTGCCAGCAGCCACACTAGCGGGGTTGAACGGGCAGATACGCAGTATTTT.

This clonotype came up a few times. The rearrangement uses TRBV7-2 and TRBJ2-5; D not resolved. Trimming took 1 base from V and 7 from J, leaving 10 bases between them. This CDR3 comprises 13 residues. Germline CDR1 reads SGHTA; CDR2 reads FQGNSA. CDR3 residues: CASSLVLEGTQYF. In DNA, the CDR3 is TGTGCCAGCAGCTTAGTATTAGAAGGGACCCAGTACTTC.